The table lists the clone carrying this T cell receptor (beta chain) with a few counts. The antigen remains undetermined. Each donor gave one heparinised blood draw averaging about 110 mL. The data are from a study of beta chain features in type 1 diabetes. Study-level information: Regarding age, gender and cell yields, patients proved similar to healthy donors. Study outcomes and limitations: Comparison showed that naive, central memory and Treg TCRB repertoires appeared more similar among patients than among healthy donors. Insertion counts at VDJ junctions were lower in type 1 diabetes patients, who also showed more deletions there. Across all four CD4+ subsets, people with type 1 diabetes showed modestly shorter TCRB CDR3s.

What was sequenced were expressed TCRB transcripts, since all of the isolated RNA had been reverse transcribed. Assay used: immunoSEQ multiplex PCR; TCRdb lists only in-frame clones, some missing. Of approximately 170,000 clones listed, approximately 8% are singletons. Germline lookup yields CDR1 SGHVS and CDR2 FQNEAQ. This CDR3 is built from 16 residues. With V trimmed by 3 bases and J by 6 bases, 11 bases remained unmatched. This rearrangement joins TRBV7-8 to TRBJ1-3; 7 bases fit TRBD1. The receptor's source is a man between 18 and 29 years old with type 1 diabetes. The material sequenced was central memory CD4+ T cells from blood. In DNA, the CDR3 is TGTGCCAGCAGCTTGCACGGGACAGTTATCACAAACACCATATATTTT. Protein: CASSLHGTVITNTIYF. Full variable domain (remainder filled in from reference TRBV7-8 and TRBJ1-3): GAGVSQSPRYKVAKRGQDVALRCDPISGHVSLFWYQQALGQGPEFLTYFQNEAQLDKSGLPSDRFFAERPEGSVSTLKIQRTQQEDSAVYLCASSLHGTVITNTIYFGEGSWLTVV.